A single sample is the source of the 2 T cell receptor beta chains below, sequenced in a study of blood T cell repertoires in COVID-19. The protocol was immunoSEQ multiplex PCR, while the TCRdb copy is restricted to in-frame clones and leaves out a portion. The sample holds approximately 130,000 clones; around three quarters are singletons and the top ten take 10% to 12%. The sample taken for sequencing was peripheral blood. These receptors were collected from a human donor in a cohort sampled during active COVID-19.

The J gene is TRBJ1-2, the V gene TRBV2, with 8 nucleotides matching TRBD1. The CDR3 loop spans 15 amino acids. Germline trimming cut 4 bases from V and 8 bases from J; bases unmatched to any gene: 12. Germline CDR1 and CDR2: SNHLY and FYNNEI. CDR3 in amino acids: CASSGTGTGSKGYTF. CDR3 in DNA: TGTGCCAGCAGTGGTACCGGGACAGGTTCTAAAGGCTACACCTTC. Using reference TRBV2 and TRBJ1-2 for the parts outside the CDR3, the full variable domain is EPEVTQTPSHQVTQMGQEVILRCVPISNHLYFYWYRQILGQKVEFLVSFYNNEISEKSEIFDDQFSVERPDGSNFTLKIRSTKLEDSAMYFCASSGTGTGSKGYTFGSGTRLTVV.

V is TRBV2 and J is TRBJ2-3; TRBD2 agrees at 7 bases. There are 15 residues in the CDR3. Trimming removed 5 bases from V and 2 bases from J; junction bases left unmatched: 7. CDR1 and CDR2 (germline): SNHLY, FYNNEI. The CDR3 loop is CASSWSGAFTDTQYF. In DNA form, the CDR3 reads TGTGCCAGCAGTTGGAGCGGGGCTTTCACAGATACGCAGTATTTT.